Sequencing of this TCR beta chain was carried out in a study of blood T cell repertoires in COVID-19 (TCRdb year 2020). As for the study more broadly: Samples covering the acute and convalescent phases of COVID-19 were provided by collaborators in the United States, Italy and Spain. HLA class I and class II types, where available, came from metadata supplied by the sample provider rather than from assay-based typing. Subjects who had been exposed to COVID-19, were actively infected with it, or had recovered from it provided the deeply sampled blood TCRbeta repertoires that made up the dataset. The repertoires were released in a freely available public database intended as a resource for research on the immune response to SARS-CoV-2. A de-identified subject ID, COVID-19 status, age in years and sex were almost always included in the sample metadata. Samples came from the ongoing ImmuneRACE study (first 160 participants) plus 1,254 subjects from 6 global collaborators. The material from the prospective study consisted of cDNA or gDNA derived from T cells, B-cell-depleted T cells, or PBMCs.

Inclusive of the bounding cysteine and phenylalanine, the CDR3 is 13 residues long. Of the read, only the CDR3 DNA is kept; its 39 bases are in frame from base 1. Per the germline V gene, SGHRS is the CDR1 and YFSETQ is the CDR2. The junction shows trimming of 3 bases on V and 7 bases on J, plus 13 bases between the germline ends. Study-wide conclusions, independent of this receptor: The quantity of clinical and demographic metadata differed by source and by participant and was supplied without curation.

Participants in the prospective study were enrolled through a virtual design, were aged roughly 18 to 100 years, and lived in roughly 26 United States geographic areas. In the prospective study, cohorts were assigned on the basis of participant-reported clinical history obtained from a screening survey and a study questionnaire. Exposed participants had been in contact, within 2 weeks of entering the study, with a person who had a PCR-confirmed or clinician-diagnosed case of COVID-19. In the prospective study, mobile phlebotomists collected whole blood, serum and a nasopharyngeal or oropharyngeal swab from each participant. Participants in the prospective study had the option to provide additional blood draws and questionnaires over a roughly 2-month period. Blood samples from the prospective study were shipped frozen or at room temperature prior to DNA extraction. This clone was seen just once. Its target antigen remains unknown. No qualities accompany the bases; no much larger clone lies one base away.

TCRbeta CDR3 regions were amplified from genomic DNA using the immunoSEQ Assay, a bias-controlled multiplex PCR. From the authors' description of their analysis: Within the assay, amplification of reference gene primers was used to estimate how many nucleated cells each sample contained. To quantify the absolute abundance of each unique TCRbeta CDR3 rearrangement, sequence reads were collapsed and filtered. For each sample, productive Simpson clonality was calculated as the square root of Simpson's diversity index over productive rearrangements. What TCRdb holds here is the immuneACCESS table cut down to in-frame rearrangements. Part of the clones is not present; checked against another copy, under half of the missing clones reflect an unresolved V gene, and the others are unexplained. D and trimming were read from the DNA, whereas the V and J calls and clone size are those reported in that table. Counted in this sample were 220,000 or so clones; nearly 90% of them appeared once. The biggest ten clones account for about 14% of the sample.

Sequencing was done on a sample of PBMCs or T cells enriched from blood (not recorded which). This TCR came from a man aged 30 to 45 who had been exposed to COVID-19. In this chain, TRBV5-1 is recombined with TRBJ1-1, with a tentative D gene TRBD1 over 5 matching bases. The DNA sequence is given as TGCGCCAGCAGCTCCGGGCAGGGAGGTGAAGCTTTCTTT. Its protein is CASSSGQGGEAFF.